These 8 T cell receptor beta chains originate from one sample sequenced in a study of T cell repertoires and leukemia-associated antigens (dated by TCRdb to the late 2010s). These receptors lack a known antigen. The protocol used for the library was 5' RACE. TCRdb shows the sequencer as Illumina MiSeq. The public reads were reprocessed in TCRdb via fastp at Q25 and MiXCR, keeping in-frame beta chains. Rows are combined by CDR3 protein, so each entry shows the most common genes and DNA. The table for this sample lists 9,500 to 15,000 distinct CDR3 sequences; 35% to 50% of them were counted only once. The ten largest clones represent 25% to 35% of the sample. Sequenced sample: CD3+ T cells sorted from blood and cultured. These receptors came from a female donor in good health.

By share, this clonotype ranks as large (0.1 to 1%). The genes are TRBV7-2 and TRBJ2-1; 11 positions agree with TRBD2. Germline CDR1 SGHTA, CDR2 FQGNSA. The CDR3 has 16 amino acids. Losses at the gene ends were 2 bases for V and 8 bases for J; bases not matched to a gene: 8. DNA of the CDR3: TGTGCCAGCAGCTTAATTCCTAGCGGGAGGTTCGATGAGCAGTTCTTC. The encoded protein is CASSLIPSGRFDEQFF. The complete variable domain, with remaining parts taken from reference TRBV7-2 and TRBJ2-1, reads GAGVSQSPSNKVTEKGKDVELRCDPISGHTALYWYRQSLGQGLEFLIYFQGNSAPDKSGLPSDRFSAERTGGSVSTLTIQRTQQEDSAVYLCASSLIPSGRFDEQFFGPGTRLTVL.

The chain uses TRBV5-5 and TRBJ2-2, with 9 bases that match TRBD2. The J segment lost 2 bases and the V segment lost 0 bases, leaving 8 bases of the junction unmatched. Germline CDR1 SGHKS, CDR2 YYEKEE (reference sequence). This CDR3 has 18 residues. CDR3 coding DNA: TGTGCCAGCAGCTTGGAGGTAGCGGGAGATCTCAACACCGGGGAGCTGTTTTTT. Residues: CASSLEVAGDLNTGELFF.

This chain links TRBV6-1 with TRBJ2-5; 9 nucleotides match TRBD2. The J segment lost 2 bases and the V segment lost 5 bases, leaving 6 bases of the junction unmatched. CDR1 is MNHNS, CDR2 SASEGT, per germline. The CDR3 loop spans 15 amino acids. DNA of the CDR3: TGTGCCAGCAGTCCACCGCTAGCGGGGCAAGAGACCCAGTACTTC. Amino acid sequence: CASSPPLAGQETQYF.

By sample fraction, this clonotype is medium-sized. This chain's CDR3 is CATSRDGAGGGTGELFF. The CDR3, as DNA: TGTGCCACCAGCAGAGATGGAGCGGGGGGAGGAACCGGGGAGCTGTTTTTT. The genes are TRBV15 and TRBJ2-2; TRBD2 matches 9 bases. This CDR3 is 17 amino acids long. CDR1 and CDR2 from the germline V gene are LNHNV and YYDKDF (reference sequence). Losses at the gene ends were 0 bases for V and 5 bases for J; bases not matched to a gene: 7.

This clonotype counts as medium-sized. This chain connects TRBV11-2 to TRBJ1-1; unclear D gene. The germline CDR1 and CDR2 sequences are SGHAT and FQNNGV. V shed 5 bases and J shed 9 bases, with 13 bases lying between them. This CDR3 comprises 12 residues. Here the CDR3 reads CASSRRLAQAFF. In DNA form, the CDR3 reads TGTGCCAGCAGCCGTCGGTTGGCCCAAGCTTTCTTT. Using reference TRBV11-2 and TRBJ1-1 for the parts outside the CDR3, the full variable domain is EAGVAQSPRYKIIEKRQSVAFWCNPISGHATLYWYQQILGQGPKLLIQFQNNGVVDDSQLPKDRFSAERLKGVDSTLKIQPAKLEDSAVYLCASSRRLAQAFFGQGTRLTVV.

On this clonotype itself: One junction end disagrees with the germline gene, perhaps due to a read error. The chain has TRBV5-5 and TRBJ2-3, with 8 positions matching TRBD1. CDR1 and CDR2 (germline): SGHKS, YYEKEE (reference sequence). The CDR3 is made up of 14 amino acids. The DNA for the CDR3 is TGTGCCGGCAGCAGGACAGGGTTCACAGATACGCGGTATTTT. It specifies CAGSRTGFTDTRYF.

In its sample, this clonotype is medium-sized. The chain joins TRBV29-1 to TRBJ2-3; TRBD2 matches at 8 bases. The CDR3 runs to 16 residues. V shed 7 bases, J shed 4 bases, and the junction held 16 bases outside the gene matches. CDR1 and CDR2 from the germline V gene are SQVTM and ANQGSEA. CDR3 residues: CSAPTTSVEGADTQYF. The CDR3 bases are TGCAGCGCCCCGACGACTAGCGTAGAGGGAGCAGATACGCAGTATTTT.

This clonotype was seen a few times. The rearrangement links TRBV9 to TRBJ2-5; D unclear. Germline-derived CDR1 and CDR2 are SGDLS and YYNGEE. The CDR3 covers 14 residues. Trimming pared 5 bases from V and 5 bases from J, leaving 16 bases between. The CDR3 DNA reads as TGTGCCAGCAGTAAGGGTAGTTGGGATGAGACCCAGTACTTC. It is translated as CASSKGSWDETQYF.